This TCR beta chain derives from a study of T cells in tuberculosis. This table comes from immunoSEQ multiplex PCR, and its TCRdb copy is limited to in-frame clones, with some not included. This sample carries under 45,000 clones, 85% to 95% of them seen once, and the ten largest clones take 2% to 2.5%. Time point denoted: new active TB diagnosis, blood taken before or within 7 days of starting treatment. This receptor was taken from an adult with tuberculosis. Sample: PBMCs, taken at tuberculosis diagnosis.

CDR3 bases: TGTGCCAGTAGATTACCCGGGACAGGGGCTAATGAGCAGTTCTTC. Translation: CASRLPGTGANEQFF. This chain connects TRBV19 to TRBJ2-1, with 10 nucleotides matching TRBD1. V was clipped by 6 bases and J by 7 bases; unmatched bases: 9. Looked up from germline, CDR1 is LNHDA and CDR2 is SQIVND (reference sequence). The CDR3 has 15 residues.